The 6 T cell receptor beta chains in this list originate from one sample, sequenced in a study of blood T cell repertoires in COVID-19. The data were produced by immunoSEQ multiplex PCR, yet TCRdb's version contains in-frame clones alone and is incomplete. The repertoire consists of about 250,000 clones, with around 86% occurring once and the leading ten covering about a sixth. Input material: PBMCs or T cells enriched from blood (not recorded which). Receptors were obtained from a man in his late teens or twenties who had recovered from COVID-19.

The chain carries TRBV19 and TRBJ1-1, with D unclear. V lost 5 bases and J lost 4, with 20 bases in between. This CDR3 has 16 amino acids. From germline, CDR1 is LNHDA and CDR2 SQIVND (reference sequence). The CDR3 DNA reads TGTGCCAGTAGTTCTCCCGGCGGGCTATGGAGCACTGAAGCTTTCTTT. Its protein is CASSSPGGLWSTEAFF.

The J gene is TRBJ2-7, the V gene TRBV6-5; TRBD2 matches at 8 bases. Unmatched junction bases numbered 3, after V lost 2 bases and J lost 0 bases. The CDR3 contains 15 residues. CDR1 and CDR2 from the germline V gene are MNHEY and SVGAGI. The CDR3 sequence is CASSYASGSSYEQYF. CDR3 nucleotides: TGTGCCAGCAGTTACGCCAGCGGGAGCTCCTACGAGCAGTACTTC.

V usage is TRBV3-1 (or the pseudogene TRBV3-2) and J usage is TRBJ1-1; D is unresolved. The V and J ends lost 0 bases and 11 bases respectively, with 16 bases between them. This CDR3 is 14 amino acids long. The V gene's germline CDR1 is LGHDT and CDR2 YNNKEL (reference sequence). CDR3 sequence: CASSQEDHIGGAFF. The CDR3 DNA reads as TGTGCCAGCAGCCAAGAAGATCACATAGGAGGGGCTTTCTTT.

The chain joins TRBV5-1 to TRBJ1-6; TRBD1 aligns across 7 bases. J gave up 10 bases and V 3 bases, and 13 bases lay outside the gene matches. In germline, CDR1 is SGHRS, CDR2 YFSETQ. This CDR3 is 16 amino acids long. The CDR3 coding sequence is TGCGCCAGCAGCTGGGGACCTCAGGGGGTTATGTCACCCCTCCACTTT. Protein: CASSWGPQGVMSPLHF.

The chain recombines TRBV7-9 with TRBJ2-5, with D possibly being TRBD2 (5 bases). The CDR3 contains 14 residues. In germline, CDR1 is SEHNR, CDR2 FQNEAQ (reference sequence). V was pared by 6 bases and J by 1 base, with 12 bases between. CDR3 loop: CASRPEGVQETQYF. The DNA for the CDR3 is TGTGCCAGCAGACCCGAGGGAGTCCAAGAGACCCAGTACTTC.

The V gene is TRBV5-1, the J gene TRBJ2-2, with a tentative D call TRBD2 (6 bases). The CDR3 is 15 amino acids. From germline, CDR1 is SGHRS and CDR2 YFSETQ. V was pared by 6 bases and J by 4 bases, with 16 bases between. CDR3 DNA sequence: TGCGCCAGCATCATTGACGGGAGCGGCACCGGGGAGCTGTTTTTT. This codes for CASIIDGSGTGELFF.